Following are 31 T cell receptor beta chains from one sample sequenced in a study of blood T cell repertoires in COVID-19 (TCRdb year 2020). The library was obtained by the immunoSEQ multiplex PCR assay. Not all clones reach the TCRdb copy of this immuneACCESS table, which keeps in-frame sequences only. Checked studies attribute under half of the gap to unresolved V genes and leave the rest unexplained. The sample table contains 70,000 to 85,000 clones; only one count was recorded for roughly 82% of them. Less than 25% of the sample lies in the top ten. Source material: peripheral blood. All receptors come from a human donor in a cohort sampled during active COVID-19.

This chain uses TRBV21-1 with TRBJ1-2; TRBD1, as called in the table, went unchecked against the DNA. TRBV21-1 is a known pseudogene. This CDR3 has 15 residues. The CDR3 sequence is CASSSRQGARYGYTF. The DNA for the CDR3 is TGTGCCAGCAGCAGCCGACAGGGGGCTCGATATGGCTACACCTTC.

This chain joins TRBV19 and TRBJ2-1, with a weak D call TRBD2 (7 bases). The CDR3 is 11 amino acids. Trimming removed 7 bases from V and 9 bases from J, with 10 bases in between. The germline CDR1 and CDR2 sequences are LNHDA and SQIVND (reference sequence). The DNA for the CDR3 is TGTGCCAGTACGAGGGGGGGTGAGCAGTTCTTC. This encodes CASTRGGEQFF.

This clone showed up just once. The chain joins TRBV21-1 to TRBJ2-1; the table calls TRBD2, which could not be checked here. TRBV21-1 is noted as a pseudogene. The CDR3 consists of 16 residues. The CDR3 is CASSKLRTSGGNEQFF. Here the CDR3 DNA reads TGTGCCAGCAGCAAATTGAGGACTAGCGGGGGGAATGAGCAGTTCTTC.

The chain recombines TRBV2 with TRBJ1-2; 7 nucleotides align to TRBD1. The CDR3 length is 15 residues. Germline CDR1 and CDR2: SNHLY and FYNNEI. V gave up 8 bases and J gave up 3 bases; unmatched junction bases: 12. CDR3 protein: CASGRQGDIDYGYTF. The CDR3 coding sequence is TGTGCCAGCGGAAGACAGGGAGATATCGACTATGGCTACACCTTC.

The sample holds one count of this clone. The genes are TRBV21-1 and TRBJ1-6; the table assigns TRBD1, which was not confirmed against the DNA. TRBV21-1 is termed a pseudogene. CDR3 length equals 16 residues. The DNA for the CDR3 is TGTGCCAGCAGCAGACCCAGGGGTGCGAGAAATTCACCCCTCCACTTT. This gives the protein CASSRPRGARNSPLHF.

The chain recombines TRBV3-1 (or the pseudogene TRBV3-2) with TRBJ1-2; D is perhaps TRBD1 (6 bases). V lost 1 base and J lost 2, with 11 bases in between. The CDR3 totals 15 residues. Per germline, CDR1 LGHDT and CDR2 YNNKEL (reference sequence). DNA of the CDR3: TGTGCCAGCAGCCAAGGTCCGGGGACAAACTATGGCTACACCTTC. Translating it yields CASSQGPGTNYGYTF.

The chain links TRBV5-4 to TRBJ1-2; TRBD1 matches at 7 bases. There are 13 residues in the CDR3. The germline V gene encodes CDR1 SGHNT and CDR2 YYREEE (reference sequence). With V trimmed by 0 bases and J by 5 bases, 1 base remained unmatched. CDR3 in amino acids: CASSLDRGYGYTF. DNA for the CDR3: TGTGCCAGCAGCTTGGACAGGGGATATGGCTACACCTTC. Combining the CDR3 with reference TRBV5-4 and TRBJ1-2 gives the whole variable domain ETGVTQSPTHLIKTRGQQVTLRCSSQSGHNTVSWYQQALGQGPQFIFQYYREEENGRGNFPPRFSGLQFPNYSSELNVNALELDDSALYLCASSLDRGYGYTFGSGTRLTVV.

The chain combines TRBV28 with TRBJ2-7; 8 bases are a match to TRBD2. CDR3 size: 13 residues. Germline CDR1 reads MDHEN; CDR2 reads SYDVKM. V shed 5 bases and J 6 bases; nucleotides not matched to a gene: 6. CDR3 DNA: TGTGCCAGCAGTGCGGGACTAGATTTCGAGCAGTACTTC. It encodes CASSAGLDFEQYF.

The chain is built from TRBV28 and TRBJ2-7, with TRBD1 matching over 7 bases. CDR3 length: 15 amino acids. Germline-derived CDR1 and CDR2 are MDHEN and SYDVKM. V lost 5 bases and J lost 5; bases outside the gene matches: 12. The CDR3 sequence: CASSISRTGGDEQYF. In nucleotides, the CDR3 is TGTGCCAGCAGTATTTCTCGGACAGGAGGTGACGAGCAGTACTTC.

The genes are TRBV2 and TRBJ2-3; 8 bases are a match to TRBD2. Germline lookup yields CDR1 SNHLY and CDR2 FYNNEI. The CDR3 has 18 residues. After removal of 6 bases from V and 5 bases from J, the junction contained 19 bases not matched to a gene. The CDR3 region is CASRGTRRTSSLQDTQYF. CDR3 nucleotide sequence: TGTGCCAGCAGAGGAACAAGACGGACTAGCAGTTTGCAAGATACGCAGTATTTT.

The table lists this clone with a few counts. The V gene is TRBV10-1, the J gene TRBJ2-1; TRBD2 agrees at 10 bases. The CDR3 is 15 residues long. J lost 4 bases, V lost 2 bases, and 2 bases had no gene match. The germline CDR1 and CDR2 sequences are WNHNN and SYGVQD (reference sequence). This chain's CDR3 is CASSETSGVYNEQFF. The DNA of the CDR3 is TGCGCCAGCAGTGAGACTAGCGGGGTTTACAATGAGCAGTTCTTC.

V usage is TRBV6-2 or TRBV6-3 and J usage is TRBJ2-6; maybe TRBD1 (5 bases). The CDR3 runs 15 residues. V lost 2 bases, J lost 0 bases, and 5 bases lay in between. CDR1 and CDR2 from the germline V gene are MNHEY and SVGEGT. The CDR3 DNA reads TGTGCCAGCAGTTACAGGGGCTCTGGGGCCAACGTCCTGACTTTC. Residues: CASSYRGSGANVLTF.

The V call is TRBV29-1, the J call TRBJ2-2; 9 bases align to TRBD1. The V segment lost 7 bases and the J segment 4 bases; nucleotides outside the gene matches: 10. The CDR3 spans 15 residues. Germline CDR1 SQVTM, CDR2 ANQGSEA. CDR3 bases: TGCAGCGCCACTACGGGACAGGGAAGCACCGGGGAGCTGTTTTTT. Its protein product is CSATTGQGSTGELFF.

This chain connects TRBV24-1 to TRBJ1-2, with a weak D call TRBD1 (6 bases). CDR3 length: 14 residues. V dropped 6 bases and J dropped 1 base, with 11 bases sitting between them. Germline V gene lookup returns CDR1 KGHDR and CDR2 SFDVKD. Here the CDR3 reads CATSRGAGNYGYTF. The CDR3 DNA follows: TGTGCCACCAGTCGGGGGGCAGGTAACTATGGCTACACCTTC.

The gene calls are TRBV5-6 and TRBJ2-2; D is perhaps TRBD2 (5 bases). Germline V lookup: CDR1 SGHDT, CDR2 YYEEEE. The CDR3 extends over 15 amino acids. Trimming stripped 3 bases from V and 3 bases from J, with 12 bases between. The CDR3 region is CASSSQRTYTGELFF. DNA of the CDR3: TGTGCCAGCAGCTCCCAGCGGACTTACACCGGGGAGCTGTTTTTT.

This chain connects TRBV27 to TRBJ2-7; 9 positions agree with TRBD1. The junction had 8 bases not matched to a gene; V was cut back by 5 bases and J by 3 bases. Germline CDR1 and CDR2: MNHEY and SMNVEV (reference sequence). The CDR3 length is 15 residues. CDR3 loop: CASSISRDRVYEQYF. CDR3 DNA sequence: TGTGCCAGCAGTATCTCCCGGGACAGGGTCTACGAGCAGTACTTC.

The chain carries TRBV28 and TRBJ1-2, with 7 nucleotides matching TRBD1. The junction had 2 bases not matched to a gene; V was cut back by 2 bases and J by 8 bases. The germline CDR1 and CDR2 sequences are MDHEN and SYDVKM. The CDR3 totals 12 residues. CDR3: CASSLDRDGYTF. CDR3 nucleotide sequence: TGTGCCAGCAGTTTAGACAGGGACGGCTACACCTTC.

V gene TRBV5-1 combines with J gene TRBJ1-1, with 7 bases identical to TRBD1. Unmatched junction bases numbered 1, after V lost 0 bases and J lost 2 bases. The CDR3 loop spans 14 amino acids. The V gene's germline CDR1 is SGHRS and CDR2 YFSETQ. The CDR3 here is CASSLDRGNTEAFF. In DNA form, the CDR3 reads TGCGCCAGCAGCTTGGACAGGGGCAACACTGAAGCTTTCTTT.

The rearrangement joins TRBV10-3 to TRBJ2-3, with D hard to call. This CDR3 region has 16 residues. Germline V gene lookup returns CDR1 ENHRY and CDR2 SYGVKD. The V gene lost 7 bases and the J gene lost 3 bases, with 20 bases spanning the gap. The CDR3 coding sequence is TGTGCCATCAACCCGTCCGGCGATTCGAGGACAGATACGCAGTATTTT. It translates to CAINPSGDSRTDTQYF.

The chain uses TRBV18 and TRBJ1-5, with D unresolved. The CDR3 length is 15 residues. Per the germline V gene, CDR1 is KGHSH and CDR2 is LQKENI. Between the trimmed V and J ends, which lost 3 bases and 7 bases, there was a span of 16 bases. For the CDR3, the DNA is TGTGCCAGCTCACCCGGTCAAGGAGGGCAACAGCCCCAGCATTTT. Translation: CASSPGQGGQQPQHF.

This rearrangement joins TRBV7-6 to TRBJ2-3; 8 bases line up with TRBD1. Per germline, CDR1 SGHVS and CDR2 FNYEAQ. The junction had 6 bases not matched to a gene; V was cut back by 5 bases and J by 2 bases. This CDR3 comprises 15 residues. The CDR3 spells CASSARDRTTDTQYF. The DNA of the CDR3 is TGTGCCAGCAGCGCCCGGGACAGGACCACAGATACGCAGTATTTT. The whole variable domain, remainder taken from reference TRBV7-6 and TRBJ2-3, is GAGVSQSPRYKVTKRGQDVALRCDPISGHVSLYWYRQALGQGPEFLTYFNYEAQQDKSGLPNDRFSAERPEGSISTLTIQRTEQRDSAMYRCASSARDRTTDTQYFGPGTRLTVL.

The rearrangement links TRBV5-1 to TRBJ2-5; maybe TRBD2 (6 bases). Germline loops: CDR1 SGHRS, CDR2 YFSETQ. This CDR3 is built from 15 residues. Deletions cut 4 bases from V and 2 bases from J, with 15 bases between. The CDR3 here is CASSAPLARQETQYF. The CDR3 DNA reads as TGCGCCAGCAGCGCCCCCCTAGCGCGGCAAGAGACCCAGTACTTC.

The V call is TRBV9, the J call TRBJ1-1; 7 bases fit TRBD1. Unmatched junction bases numbered 4, after V lost 0 bases and J lost 5 bases. Germline V gene sequence: CDR1 SGDLS, CDR2 YYNGEE. The CDR3 length is 14 residues. As DNA, the CDR3 is TGTGCCAGCAGCGTAGTACAGGGGCTTACTGAAGCTTTCTTT. Protein: CASSVVQGLTEAFF.

The rearrangement joins TRBV18 to TRBJ2-2; TRBD2 might be the D (6 bases). The germline gives CDR1 KGHSH, CDR2 LQKENI. The CDR3 length is 15 residues. V lost 6 bases to trimming and J lost 6 bases, with 17 bases between them. CDR3 DNA sequence: TGTGCCAGCTCGCGGGGTTCGTCGGCGGCCGGGGAGCTGTTTTTT. Translating it yields CASSRGSSAAGELFF. The whole variable domain, remainder taken from reference TRBV18 and TRBJ2-2, is NAGVMQNPRHLVRRRGQEARLRCSPMKGHSHVYWYRQLPEEGLKFMVYLQKENIIDESGMPKERFSAEFPKEGPSILRIQQVVRGDSAAYFCASSRGSSAAGELFFGEGSRLTVL.

This clone was observed a few times. V usage is TRBV29-1 and J usage is TRBJ2-7; a weak D match, TRBD2 (6 bases). Trimming cost V 4 bases and J 4 bases, with 17 bases left between them. This CDR3 is 14 amino acids long. Germline V gene lookup returns CDR1 SQVTM and CDR2 ANQGSEA. The CDR3 here is CSVVGGGGPYEQYF. The CDR3 DNA reads as TGCAGCGTTGTTGGTGGGGGAGGACCTTACGAGCAGTACTTC.

The V and J genes are TRBV2 and TRBJ2-7, with D perhaps matching TRBD2 (6 bases). The length of the CDR3 is 11 residues. V was pared by 8 bases and J by 7 bases, with 12 bases between. Germline assignment: CDR1 SNHLY and CDR2 FYNNEI. This CDR3 reads CASGTDLEQYF. As DNA, the CDR3 is TGTGCCAGCGGGACTGACTTGGAGCAGTACTTC.

J is TRBJ2-1 and V is TRBV10-1; 8 positions match TRBD2. The ends lost 3 bases at V and 7 bases at J; junction bases unmatched: 5. The CDR3 runs 14 residues. CDR1 and CDR2 from the germline V gene are WNHNN and SYGVQD (reference sequence). DNA of the CDR3: TGCGCCAGCAGTGAACGGGGGGGCCGAAATGAGCAGTTCTTC. This sequence encodes CASSERGGRNEQFF.

The chain combines TRBV7-3 with TRBJ2-5, with 10 nucleotides matching TRBD2. In germline, CDR1 is SGHTA, CDR2 FQGTGA. CDR3 length: 13 amino acids. Trimming cost V 5 bases and J 13 bases; bases outside gene matches: 10. CDR3 sequence (DNA): TGTGCCAGCAGCCTCGGCACTAGCGGGGACCGGTACTTC. This gives the protein CASSLGTSGDRYF.

The chain links TRBV30 to TRBJ1-1; no definite D call. This CDR3 is 11 amino acids long. Trimming took 2 bases from V and 3 from J, leaving 4 bases between them. Germline CDR1 GTSNPN, CDR2 SVGIG (reference sequence). CDR3 amino acids: CAWSPYTEAFF. The CDR3 DNA is TGTGCCTGGAGTCCGTACACTGAAGCTTTCTTT.

On this clone itself: Different DNA sequences within this sample yield the same CDR3. The genes are TRBV28 and TRBJ2-1; D not certain. V lost 11 bases to trimming and J lost 1 base, with 15 bases between them. CDR3 length: 14 residues. Looked up from germline, CDR1 is MDHEN and CDR2 is SYDVKM. The chain's CDR3 is CAGARDSSYNEQFF. CDR3 bases: TGTGCCGGAGCCCGCGATTCATCCTACAATGAGCAGTTCTTC.

This chain connects TRBV2 to TRBJ2-7; 8 bases are a match to TRBD1. This CDR3 spans 16 amino acids. Germline loops: CDR1 SNHLY, CDR2 FYNNEI. J gave up 3 bases and V 1 base, and 8 bases lay outside the gene matches. CDR3 sequence reads: CASSEGATGAGYEQYF. Here the CDR3 DNA reads TGTGCCAGCAGTGAAGGGGCGACAGGGGCCGGCTACGAGCAGTACTTC.